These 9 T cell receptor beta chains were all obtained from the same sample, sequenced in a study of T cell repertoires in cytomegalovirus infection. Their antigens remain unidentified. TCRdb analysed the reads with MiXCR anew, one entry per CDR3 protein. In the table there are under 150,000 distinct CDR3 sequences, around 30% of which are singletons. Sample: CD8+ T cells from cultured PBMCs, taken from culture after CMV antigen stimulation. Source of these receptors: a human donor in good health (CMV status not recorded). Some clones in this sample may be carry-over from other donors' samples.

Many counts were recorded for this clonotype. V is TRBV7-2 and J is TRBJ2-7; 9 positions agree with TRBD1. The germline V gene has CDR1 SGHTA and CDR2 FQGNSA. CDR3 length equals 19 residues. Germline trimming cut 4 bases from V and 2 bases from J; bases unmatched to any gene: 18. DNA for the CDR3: TGTGCCAGCAGCTCCATCCGCCGGGGCGGGACAGGGCACCCCTACGAGCAGTACTTC. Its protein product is CASSSIRRGGTGHPYEQYF.

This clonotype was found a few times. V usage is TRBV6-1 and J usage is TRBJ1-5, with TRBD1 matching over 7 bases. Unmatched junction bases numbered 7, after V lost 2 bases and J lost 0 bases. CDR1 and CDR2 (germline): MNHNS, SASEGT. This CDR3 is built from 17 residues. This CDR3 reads CASSEMGTVYSNQPQHF. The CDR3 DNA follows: TGTGCCAGCAGTGAAATGGGGACAGTCTATAGCAATCAGCCCCAGCATTTT.

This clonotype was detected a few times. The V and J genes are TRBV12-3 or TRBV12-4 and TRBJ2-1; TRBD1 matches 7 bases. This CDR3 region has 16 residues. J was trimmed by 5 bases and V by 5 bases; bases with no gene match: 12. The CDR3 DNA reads TGTGCCAGCAGTACAGACAGGGCGGCGATAGACAATGAGCAGTTCTTC. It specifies CASSTDRAAIDNEQFF.

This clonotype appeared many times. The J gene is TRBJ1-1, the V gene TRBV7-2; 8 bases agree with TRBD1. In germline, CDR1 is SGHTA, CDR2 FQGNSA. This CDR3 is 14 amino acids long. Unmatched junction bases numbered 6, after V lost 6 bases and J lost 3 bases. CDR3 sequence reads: CASRGRGQYTEAFF. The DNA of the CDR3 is TGTGCCAGCAGGGGCAGGGGGCAGTACACTGAAGCTTTCTTT.

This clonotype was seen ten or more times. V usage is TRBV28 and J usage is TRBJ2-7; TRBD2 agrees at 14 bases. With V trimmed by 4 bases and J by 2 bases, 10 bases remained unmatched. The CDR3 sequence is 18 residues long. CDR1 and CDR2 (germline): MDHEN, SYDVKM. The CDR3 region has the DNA TGTGCCAGCAGTTCCACGACTAGCGGGGGGGCCTCCCCCTACGAGCAGTACTTC. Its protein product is CASSSTTSGGASPYEQYF.

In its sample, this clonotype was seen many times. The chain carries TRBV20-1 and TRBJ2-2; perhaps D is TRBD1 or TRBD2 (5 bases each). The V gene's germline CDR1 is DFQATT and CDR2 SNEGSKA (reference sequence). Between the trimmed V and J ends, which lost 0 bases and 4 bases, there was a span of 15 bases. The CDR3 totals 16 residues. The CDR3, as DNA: TGCAGTGCTAGAGATCATTTCGGGGCTAGCACCGGGGAGCTGTTTTTT. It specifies CSARDHFGASTGELFF.

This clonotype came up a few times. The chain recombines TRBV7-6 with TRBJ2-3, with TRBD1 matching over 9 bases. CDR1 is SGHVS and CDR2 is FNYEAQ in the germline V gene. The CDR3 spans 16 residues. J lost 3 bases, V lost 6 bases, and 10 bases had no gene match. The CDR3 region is CASRVPGQGRTDTQYF. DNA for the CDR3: TGTGCCAGCAGAGTGCCGGGACAGGGTCGGACAGATACGCAGTATTTT.

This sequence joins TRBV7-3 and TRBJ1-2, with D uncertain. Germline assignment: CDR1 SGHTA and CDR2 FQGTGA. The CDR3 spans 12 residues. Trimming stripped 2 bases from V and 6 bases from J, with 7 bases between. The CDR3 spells CASSLALHGYTF. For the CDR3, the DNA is TGTGCCAGCAGCTTAGCACTTCATGGCTACACCTTC.

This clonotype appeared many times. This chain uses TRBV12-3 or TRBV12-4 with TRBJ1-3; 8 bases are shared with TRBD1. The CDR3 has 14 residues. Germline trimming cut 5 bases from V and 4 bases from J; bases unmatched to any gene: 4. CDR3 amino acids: CASSAGGPGNTIYF. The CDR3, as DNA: TGTGCCAGCAGTGCAGGGGGCCCGGGAAACACCATATATTTT.